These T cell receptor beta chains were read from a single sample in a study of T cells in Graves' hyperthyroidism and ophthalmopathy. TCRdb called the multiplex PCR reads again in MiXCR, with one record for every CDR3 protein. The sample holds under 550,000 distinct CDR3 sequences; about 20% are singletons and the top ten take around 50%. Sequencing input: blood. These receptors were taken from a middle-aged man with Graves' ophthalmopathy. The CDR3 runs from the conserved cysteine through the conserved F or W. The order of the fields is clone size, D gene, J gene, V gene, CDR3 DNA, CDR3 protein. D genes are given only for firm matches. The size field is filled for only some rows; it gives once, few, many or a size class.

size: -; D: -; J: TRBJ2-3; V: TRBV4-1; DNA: TGCGCCAGCAGCCAAGCAGGGCAGACAATGGATACGCAGTATTTT; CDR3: CASSQAGQTMDTQYF
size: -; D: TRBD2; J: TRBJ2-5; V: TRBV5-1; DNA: TGCGCCAGCAGCTTGGGGGACTACAAAGAGACCCAGTACTTC; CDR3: CASSLGDYKETQYF
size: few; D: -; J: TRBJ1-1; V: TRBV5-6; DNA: TGTGCCAGCAGCCTTGGGCTTCGTGTAGCTTTCTTT; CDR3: CASSLGLRVAFF
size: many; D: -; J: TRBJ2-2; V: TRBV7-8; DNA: TGTGCCAGCGCGGGCAGACCGAACACCGGGGAGCTGTTTTTT; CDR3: CASAGRPNTGELFF
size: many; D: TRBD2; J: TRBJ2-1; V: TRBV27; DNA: TGTGCCAGCAGTCCCCCGAGCGGGAGGGGACTTACGCAGTTCTTC; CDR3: CASSPPSGRGLTQFF
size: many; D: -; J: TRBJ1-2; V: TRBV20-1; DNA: TGCAGTGCTAACTACCTCTCTGGCTACACCTTC; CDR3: CSANYLSGYTF
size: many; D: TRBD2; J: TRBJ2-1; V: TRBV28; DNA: TGTGCCAGCAGTTTATTGAATCCCCTTGTAGCGGGAGGGCCCAATGAGCAGTTCTTC; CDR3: CASSLLNPLVAGGPNEQFF
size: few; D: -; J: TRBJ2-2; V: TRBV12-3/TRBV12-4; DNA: TGTGCCAGCAGTACCGGACAGGGAGGGACCGGGGAGCTGTTTTTT; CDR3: CASSTGQGGTGELFF
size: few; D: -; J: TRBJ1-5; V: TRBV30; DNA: TGTGCCTGGAGTGAGGGTCATAGCAATCAGCCCCAGCATTTT; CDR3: CAWSEGHSNQPQHF
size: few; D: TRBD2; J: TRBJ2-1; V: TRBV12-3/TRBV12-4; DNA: TGTGCCAGCAGTTTATGGACGGGAGGGACTTACAATGAGCAGTTCTTC; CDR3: CASSLWTGGTYNEQFF
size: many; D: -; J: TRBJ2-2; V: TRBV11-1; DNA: TGTGCCAGCAGCTCGATCAGGGTTTCCGGGGAGCTGTTTTTT; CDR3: CASSSIRVSGELFF
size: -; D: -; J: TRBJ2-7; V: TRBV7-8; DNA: TGTGCCAGCACGTTGCGTCGGTTCGGTGCCTACGAGCAGTACTTC; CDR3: CASTLRRFGAYEQYF
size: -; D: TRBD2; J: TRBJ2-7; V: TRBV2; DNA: TGTGCCAGACGTCAACCGGGGGGCGAGCAGTACTTC; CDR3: CARRQPGGEQYF
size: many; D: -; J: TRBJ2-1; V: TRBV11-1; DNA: TGTGCCAGCAGCCCGGCGAGGGGGTACAATGAGCAGTTCTTC; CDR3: CASSPARGYNEQFF
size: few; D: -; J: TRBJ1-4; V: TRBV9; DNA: TGTGCCAGCAGCGTCTCGTCGGGGTTTGAAAAACTGTTTTTT; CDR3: CASSVSSGFEKLFF
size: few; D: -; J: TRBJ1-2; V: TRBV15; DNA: TGTGCCACCAGCAGAGACAGGAACCTGAAAGGAGACTATGGCTACACCTTC; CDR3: CATSRDRNLKGDYGYTF
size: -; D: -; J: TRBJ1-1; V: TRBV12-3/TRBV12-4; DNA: TGTGCCAGCAGTTCGCCTCGGGCGAACACTGAAGCTTTCTTT; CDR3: CASSSPRANTEAFF
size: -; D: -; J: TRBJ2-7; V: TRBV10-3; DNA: TGTGCCATCAGCCATCTTCCAGGATTTTCCTACGAGCAGTACTTC; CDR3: CAISHLPGFSYEQYF
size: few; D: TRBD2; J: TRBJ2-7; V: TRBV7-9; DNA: TGTGCCAGCAGCTTTAGCAGGCAGGGCGGGAGGGTCGACTACGAGCAGTACTTC; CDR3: CASSFSRQGGRVDYEQYF
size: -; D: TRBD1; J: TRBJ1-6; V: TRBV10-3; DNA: TGTGCCATCAGTGAGCGTGACAGGGGGGCAGGCTCACCCCTCCACTTT; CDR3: CAISERDRGAGSPLHF
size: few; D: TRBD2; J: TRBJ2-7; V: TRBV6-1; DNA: TGTGCCAGCAGTCCCTATAGCGGGTGGTCCTACGAGCAGTACTTC; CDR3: CASSPYSGWSYEQYF
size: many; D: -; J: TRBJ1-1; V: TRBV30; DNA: TGTGCCTACGAGGCCCCAGTGAACACTGAAGCTTTCTTT; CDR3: CAYEAPVNTEAFF
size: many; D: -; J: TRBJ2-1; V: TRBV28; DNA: TGTGCCAGCAGAAACCGGGACATTGATCTCTATGAGCAGTTCTTC; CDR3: CASRNRDIDLYEQFF
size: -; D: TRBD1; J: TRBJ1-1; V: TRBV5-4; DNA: TGCGCCAGCAGTCGTGATTTCAGGGGGGGGAACACTGAAGCTTTCTTT; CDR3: CASSRDFRGGNTEAFF
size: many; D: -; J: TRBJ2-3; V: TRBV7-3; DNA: TGTGCCAGCAGCCCTACTAAAAACCGGGCAGATACGCAGTATTTT; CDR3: CASSPTKNRADTQYF
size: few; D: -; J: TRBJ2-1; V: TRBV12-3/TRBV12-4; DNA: TGTGCCACACTCCTCTCTCACAGCCACAATGAGCAGTTCTTC; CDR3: CATLLSHSHNEQFF
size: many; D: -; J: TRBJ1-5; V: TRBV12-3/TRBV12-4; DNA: TGTGCCAGCAGGCGGGATTCAAGCAATCAGCCCCAGCATTTT; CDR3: CASRRDSSNQPQHF
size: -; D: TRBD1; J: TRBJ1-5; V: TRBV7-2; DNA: TGTGCCAGCAGCTTAAGGACAGGCTGGACGGAGCCCCAGCATTTT; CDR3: CASSLRTGWTEPQHF
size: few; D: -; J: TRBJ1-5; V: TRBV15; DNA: TGTGCCACCAGCAGAGATAACAGGGAGAGAGGGCCTCAGCTTCGGAATCAGCCCCAGCATTTT; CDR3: CATSRDNRERGPQLRNQPQHF
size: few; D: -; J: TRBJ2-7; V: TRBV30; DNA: TGTGCCTGGGACAGGAGCTCCTACGAGCAGTACTTC; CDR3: CAWDRSSYEQYF
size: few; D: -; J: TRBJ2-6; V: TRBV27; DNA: TGTGCCAGCAGTCTTGCACGGAGGGATCCCTCTGGGGCCAACGTCCTGACTTTC; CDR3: CASSLARRDPSGANVLTF
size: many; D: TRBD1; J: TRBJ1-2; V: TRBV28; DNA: TGCGCCAGCAGCTTTCCGGGACAGGGATATGGCTACACCTTC; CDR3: CASSFPGQGYGYTF
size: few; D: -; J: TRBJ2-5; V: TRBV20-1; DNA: TGCAGTGCTACTATACAAGAGACCCAGTACTTC; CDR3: CSATIQETQYF